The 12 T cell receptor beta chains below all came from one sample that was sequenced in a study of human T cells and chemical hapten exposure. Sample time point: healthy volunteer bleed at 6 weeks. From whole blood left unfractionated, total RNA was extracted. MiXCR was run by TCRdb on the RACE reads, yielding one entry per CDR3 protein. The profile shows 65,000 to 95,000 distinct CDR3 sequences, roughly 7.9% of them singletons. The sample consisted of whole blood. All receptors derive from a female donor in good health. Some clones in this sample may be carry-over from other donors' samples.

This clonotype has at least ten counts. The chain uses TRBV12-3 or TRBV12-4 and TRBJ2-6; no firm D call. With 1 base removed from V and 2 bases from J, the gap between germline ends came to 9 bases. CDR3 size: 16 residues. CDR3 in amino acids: CASSLGVGTGANVLTF. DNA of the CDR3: TGTGCCAGCAGTTTAGGAGTAGGGACTGGGGCCAACGTCCTGACTTTC.

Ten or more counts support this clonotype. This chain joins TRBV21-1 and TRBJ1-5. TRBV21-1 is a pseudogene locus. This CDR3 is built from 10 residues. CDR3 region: CASDYQPQHF. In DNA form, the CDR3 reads TGTGCCAGCGATTATCAGCCCCAGCATTTT.

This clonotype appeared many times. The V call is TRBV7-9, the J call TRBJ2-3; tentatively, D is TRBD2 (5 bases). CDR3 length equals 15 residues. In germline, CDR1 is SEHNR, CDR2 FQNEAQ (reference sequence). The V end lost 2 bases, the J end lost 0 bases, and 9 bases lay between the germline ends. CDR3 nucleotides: TGTGCCAGCAGCTTATTAGAGGGAAGCACAGATACGCAGTATTTT. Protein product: CASSLLEGSTDTQYF. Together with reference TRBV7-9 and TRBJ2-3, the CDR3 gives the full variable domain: DTGVSQNPRHKITKRGQNVTFRCDPISEHNRLYWYRQTLGQGPEFLTYFQNEAQLEKSRLLSDRFSAERPKGSFSTLEIQRTEQGDSAMYLCASSLLEGSTDTQYFGPGTRLTVL.

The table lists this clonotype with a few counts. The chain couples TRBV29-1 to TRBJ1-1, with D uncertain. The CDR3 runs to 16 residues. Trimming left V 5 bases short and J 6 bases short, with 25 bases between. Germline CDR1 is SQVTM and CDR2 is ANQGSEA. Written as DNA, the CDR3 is TGCAGCGTTATTCGAGGGCTCGGTGGGATTTACTCTGAAGCTTTCTTT. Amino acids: CSVIRGLGGIYSEAFF.

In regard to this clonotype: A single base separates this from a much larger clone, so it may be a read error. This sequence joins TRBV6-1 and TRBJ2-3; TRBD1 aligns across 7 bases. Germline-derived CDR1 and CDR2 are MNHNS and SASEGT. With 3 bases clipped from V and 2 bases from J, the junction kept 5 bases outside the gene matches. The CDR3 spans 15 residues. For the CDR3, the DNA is TGTGCCAGCAGTGAGAAGACAGGGAACACAGATACGCAGTATTTT. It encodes CASSEKTGNTDTQYF.

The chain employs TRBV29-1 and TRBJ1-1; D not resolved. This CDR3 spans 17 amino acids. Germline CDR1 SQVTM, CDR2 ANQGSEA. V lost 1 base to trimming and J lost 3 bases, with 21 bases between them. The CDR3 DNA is TGCAGCGTTGAAGCATACGGAATCACGCGAGGGCACACTGAAGCTTTCTTT. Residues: CSVEAYGITRGHTEAFF.

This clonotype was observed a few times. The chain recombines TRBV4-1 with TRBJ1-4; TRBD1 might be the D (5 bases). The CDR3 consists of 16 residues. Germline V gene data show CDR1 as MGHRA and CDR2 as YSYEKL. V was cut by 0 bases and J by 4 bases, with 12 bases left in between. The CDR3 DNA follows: TGCGCCAGCAGCCAAGATACAACAGGATATAATGAAAAACTGTTTTTT. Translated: CASSQDTTGYNEKLFF.

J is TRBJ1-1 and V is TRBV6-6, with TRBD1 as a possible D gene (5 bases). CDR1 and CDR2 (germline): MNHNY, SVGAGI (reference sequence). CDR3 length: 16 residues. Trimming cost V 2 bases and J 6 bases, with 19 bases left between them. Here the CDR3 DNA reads TGTGCCAGCAGTTACCCGAAGTTCGGGGGTGAGGCTGAAGCTTTCTTT. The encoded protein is CASSYPKFGGEAEAFF.

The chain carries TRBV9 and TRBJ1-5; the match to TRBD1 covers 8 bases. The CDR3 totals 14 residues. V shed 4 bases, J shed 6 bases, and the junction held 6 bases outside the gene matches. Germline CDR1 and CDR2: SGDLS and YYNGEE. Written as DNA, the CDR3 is TGTGCCAGCAGCCCGACAGGGGATGGTCAGCCCCAGCATTTT. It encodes CASSPTGDGQPQHF.

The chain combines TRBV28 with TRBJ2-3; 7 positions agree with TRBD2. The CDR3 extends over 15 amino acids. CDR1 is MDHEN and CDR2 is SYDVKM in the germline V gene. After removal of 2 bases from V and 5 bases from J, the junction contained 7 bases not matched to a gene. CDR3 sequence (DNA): TGTGCCAGCAGTTTAAGACTAGCCGGGGGAGATACGCAGTATTTT. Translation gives CASSLRLAGGDTQYF.

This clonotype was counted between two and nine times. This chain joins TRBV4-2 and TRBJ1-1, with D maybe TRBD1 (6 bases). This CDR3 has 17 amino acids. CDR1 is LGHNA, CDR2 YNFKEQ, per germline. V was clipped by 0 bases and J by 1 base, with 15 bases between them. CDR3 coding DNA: TGTGCCAGCAGCCAAGATCCGACGGCAGGGGAGAACACTGAAGCTTTCTTT. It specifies CASSQDPTAGENTEAFF.

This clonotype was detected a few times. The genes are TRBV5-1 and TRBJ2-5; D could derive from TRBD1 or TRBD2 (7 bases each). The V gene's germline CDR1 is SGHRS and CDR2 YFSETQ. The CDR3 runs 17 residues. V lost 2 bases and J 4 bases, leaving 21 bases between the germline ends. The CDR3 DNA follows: TGCGCCAGCAGCTTTTTCCGGGAGACAGGGAGGGGAGAGACCCAGTACTTC. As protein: CASSFFRETGRGETQYF.